Below, one TCR beta chain is given with its context. Some clones are missing from TCRdb's copy, which holds only in-frame ones; the method was immunoSEQ multiplex PCR. The data contain around 140,000 clones, approximately 88% of them seen just once; the ten biggest clones take up 1.5% to 2%. The data derive from a study of blood T cell repertoires in COVID-19. Study-level information: Samples taken during acute and convalescent COVID-19 were collected in the United States, Italy and Spain. PBMCs, B-cell-depleted T cells, or T cells provided the cDNA or gDNA that made up the material.

Trimming pared 4 bases from V and 1 base from J, leaving 8 bases between. CDR1 is SGHNT and CDR2 is YYREEE in the germline V gene (reference sequence). The CDR3 consists of 14 residues. This TCR derives from a woman aged 50 to 60 with acute or convalescent COVID-19. Sequencing input: peripheral blood. This chain connects TRBV5-4 to TRBJ1-4; D call uncertain. The DNA of the CDR3 is TGTGCCAGCAGCCGCAGTCAAACTAATGAAAAACTGTTTTTT. This gives the protein CASSRSQTNEKLFF.